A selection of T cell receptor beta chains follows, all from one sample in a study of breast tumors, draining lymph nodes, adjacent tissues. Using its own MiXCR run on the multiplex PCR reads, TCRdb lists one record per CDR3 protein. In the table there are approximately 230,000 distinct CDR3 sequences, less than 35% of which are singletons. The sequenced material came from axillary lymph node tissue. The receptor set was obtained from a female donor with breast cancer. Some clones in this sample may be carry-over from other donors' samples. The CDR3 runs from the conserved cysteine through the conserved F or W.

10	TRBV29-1	CSGLYNEQFF
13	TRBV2	CASSEDSTYEQYF
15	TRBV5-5	CASSYLGLVGDEQFF
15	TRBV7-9	CASSLESGQLYGYTF
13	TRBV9	CASSVTGSNEQFF
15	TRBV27	CASSSPTGAYSPLHF
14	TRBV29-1	CSVDVTGSGETQYF
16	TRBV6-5	CASSHSMARSYNEQFF
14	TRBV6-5	CANSYSQGDQPQHF
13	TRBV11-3	CASSPDSSYEQYF
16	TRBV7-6	CASSLTGWLGNQPQHF
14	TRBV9	CASSVGTGTDTQYF
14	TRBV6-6	CASSYQNKAGKQFF
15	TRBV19	CASTPTQQSNYGYTF
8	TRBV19	CASSTIYF
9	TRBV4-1	CASSQEGTF
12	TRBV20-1	CSAPRQRDTQFF
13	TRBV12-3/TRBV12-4	CASSLIRGNTIYF
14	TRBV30	CAWSVRRGGNEQFF
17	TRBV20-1	CSASPLAGGPSYNEQFF
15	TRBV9	CASSPLAGVSETQYF
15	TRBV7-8	CASSPEPTLSTEAFF
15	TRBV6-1	CASSHFPRGGDTQYF
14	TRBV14	CASSQDRGTRTQYF
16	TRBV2	CASKQQGAAIADTQYF
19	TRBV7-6	CASSLRAFGRTNPPYEQYF
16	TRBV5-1	CASRDGSTGIYNEQFF
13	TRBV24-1	CATRQGTDYPPNF
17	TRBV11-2	CASSRGGVSNGNSPLHF